This TCR beta chain is drawn from a study of blood T cell repertoires in COVID-19. As for the study in general: Donors in the United States, Italy and Spain gave samples during acute or convalescent COVID-19.

Sequencing used immunoSEQ multiplex PCR; TCRdb keeps in-frame clones, though not all of them. In the table there are 200,000 to 250,000 clones, roughly 84% of which are singletons. Germline lookup yields CDR1 MDHEN and CDR2 SYDVKM. The CDR3 sequence is 14 residues long. The V and J ends lost 6 bases and 3 bases, in that order; junction bases with no gene match: 7. The chain employs TRBV28 and TRBJ1-2; 7 bases are shared with TRBD1. What was sequenced was peripheral blood. The receptor comes from a woman older than 75 with acute or convalescent COVID-19. This chain's CDR3 is CASSERQGHYGYTF. The CDR3 DNA reads TGTGCCAGCAGCGAACGACAGGGTCACTATGGCTACACCTTC.